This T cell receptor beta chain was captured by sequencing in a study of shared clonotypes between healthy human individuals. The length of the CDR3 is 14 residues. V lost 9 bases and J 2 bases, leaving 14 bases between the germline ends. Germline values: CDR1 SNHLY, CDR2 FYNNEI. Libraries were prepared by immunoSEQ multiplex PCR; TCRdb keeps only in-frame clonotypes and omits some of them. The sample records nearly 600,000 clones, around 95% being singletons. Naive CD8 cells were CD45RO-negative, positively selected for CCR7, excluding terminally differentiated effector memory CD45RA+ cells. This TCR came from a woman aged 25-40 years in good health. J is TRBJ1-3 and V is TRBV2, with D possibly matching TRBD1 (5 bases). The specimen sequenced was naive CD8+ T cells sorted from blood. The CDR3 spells CARTTDITGNTIYF. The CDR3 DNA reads TGTGCCAGAACGACGGACATAACTGGAAACACCATATATTTT. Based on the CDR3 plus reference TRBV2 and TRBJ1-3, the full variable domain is EPEVTQTPSHQVTQMGQEVILRCVPISNHLYFYWYRQILGQKVEFLVSFYNNEISEKSEIFDDQFSVERPDGSNFTLKIRSTKLEDSAMYFCARTTDITGNTIYFGEGSWLTVV.